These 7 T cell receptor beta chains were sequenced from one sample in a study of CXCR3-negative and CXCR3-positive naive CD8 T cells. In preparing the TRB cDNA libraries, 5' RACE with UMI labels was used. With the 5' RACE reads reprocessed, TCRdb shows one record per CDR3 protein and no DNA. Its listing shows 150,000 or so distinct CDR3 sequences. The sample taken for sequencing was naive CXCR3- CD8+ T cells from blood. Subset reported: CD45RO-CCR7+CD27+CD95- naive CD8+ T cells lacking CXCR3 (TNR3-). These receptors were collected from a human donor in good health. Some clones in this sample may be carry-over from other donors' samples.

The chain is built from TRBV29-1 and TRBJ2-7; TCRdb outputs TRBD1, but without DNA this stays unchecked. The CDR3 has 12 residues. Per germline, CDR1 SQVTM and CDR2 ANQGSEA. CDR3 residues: CSYRDSIYEQYF.

CDR3 sequence reads: CASSFVEREKQYF. The chain has TRBV5-1 and TRBJ2-7; TCRdb picks TRBD1, but there is no DNA to check that call. The CDR3 consists of 13 residues. Germline CDR1 and CDR2: SGHRS and YFSETQ.

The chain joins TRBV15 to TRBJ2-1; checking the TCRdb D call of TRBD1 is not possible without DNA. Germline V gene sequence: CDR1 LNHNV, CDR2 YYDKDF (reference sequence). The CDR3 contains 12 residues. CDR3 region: CATGDKYNEQFF. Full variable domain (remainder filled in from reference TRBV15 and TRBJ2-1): DAMVIQNPRYQVTQFGKPVTLSCSQTLNHNVMYWYQQKSSQAPKLLFHYYDKDFNNEADTPDNFQSRRPNTSFCFLDIRSPGLGDTAMYLCATGDKYNEQFFGPGTRLTVL.

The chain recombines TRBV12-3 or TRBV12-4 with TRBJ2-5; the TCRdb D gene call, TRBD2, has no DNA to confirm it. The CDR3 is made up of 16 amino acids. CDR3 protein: CASSPPLAGGSRGQYF.

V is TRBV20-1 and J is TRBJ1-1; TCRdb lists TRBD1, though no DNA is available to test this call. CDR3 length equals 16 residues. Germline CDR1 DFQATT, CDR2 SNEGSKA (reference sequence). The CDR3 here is CSAGGGFFLANTEAFF.

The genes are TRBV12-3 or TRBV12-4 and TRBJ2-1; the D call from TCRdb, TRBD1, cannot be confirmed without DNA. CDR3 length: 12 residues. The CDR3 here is CASSPHPGEQFF.

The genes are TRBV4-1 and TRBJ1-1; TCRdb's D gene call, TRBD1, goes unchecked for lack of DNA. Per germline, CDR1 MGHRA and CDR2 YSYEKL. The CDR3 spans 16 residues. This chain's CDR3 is CASSQDWGGWSTEAFF.